The source of this TCR beta chain is a study of identical twins. Findings and caveats of the study: These conclusions were based on statistical analysis (cross-sectional, not following the same donors).

cDNA molecules carried unique molecular identifiers, and template switching added a universal primer site. TCRdb re-analysed the 5' RACE reads in MiXCR, keeping a single row per CDR3 protein. The data show hundreds of thousands of distinct CDR3 sequences, roughly 6% seen once. This clonotype was observed at least ten times. Its antigen is unknown. The V gene's germline CDR1 is ENHRY and CDR2 SYGVKD. Trimming removed 3 bases at V and 2 bases at J, with 13 bases between. The CDR3 has 15 residues. Sample: naive T cells sorted from blood. The clonotype originates from a man between 18 and 29 years old in good health. The gene calls are TRBV10-3 and TRBJ2-5; D possibly corresponds to TRBD1 (5 bases). This CDR3 is CAISDPGKGQETQYF. For the CDR3, the DNA is TGTGCCATCAGTGATCCAGGGAAAGGGCAAGAGACCCAGTACTTC.